This T cell receptor beta chain was captured by sequencing in a study of T cells in Graves' hyperthyroidism and ophthalmopathy. Of note for this clonotype: What it binds is not known.

From RNA transcripts, TCR beta CDR3 regions were amplified. Initially, a first-round RT-PCR of the TCR CDR3 employed the HTBI primer set. Each CDR3 protein is one row after TCRdb ran MiXCR on the multiplex PCR reads. This sample yields some 140,000 distinct CDR3 sequences, of which roughly a fifth are seen a single time; 65% to 80% belongs to the top ten. Findings and limits, study-wide: The model's output predicted ophthalmopathy at a median of roughly 6.9 months prior to onset. Researchers found most expanded thyroid clonotypes above 0.001 in blood as well. Separation of ophthalmopathy from stable hyperthyroidism was achieved by a 13 V-J model.

Fresh peripheral blood, more than 8 ml of it, supplied the PBMCs. Germline CDR1 and CDR2: MNHNS and SASEGT. The CDR3 covers 13 residues. Trimming stripped 6 bases from V and 4 bases from J, with 12 bases between. Input material: blood. The TCR was taken from a woman aged 45-60 years with Graves' hyperthyroidism that later progressed to Graves' ophthalmopathy. The chain has TRBV6-1 and TRBJ1-2; tentative D call: TRBD1 (5 bases). As DNA, the CDR3 is TGTGCCAGCAGCGACGGGGGATCCTATGGCTACACCTTC. Protein: CASSDGGSYGYTF.